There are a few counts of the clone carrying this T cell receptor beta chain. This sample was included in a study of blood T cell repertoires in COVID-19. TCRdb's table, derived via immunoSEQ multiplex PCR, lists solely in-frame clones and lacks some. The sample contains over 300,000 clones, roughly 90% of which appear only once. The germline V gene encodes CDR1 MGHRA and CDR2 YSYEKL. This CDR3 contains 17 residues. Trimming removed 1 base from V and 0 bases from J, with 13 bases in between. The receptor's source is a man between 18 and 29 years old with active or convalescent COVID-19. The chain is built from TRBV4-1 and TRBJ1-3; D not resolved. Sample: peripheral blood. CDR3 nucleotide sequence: TGCGCCAGCAGCCAAGCTGTACAGACAAGCTCTGGAAACACCATATATTTT. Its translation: CASSQAVQTSSGNTIYF.